The clone carrying this T cell receptor (beta chain) has just one count. Its specificity is unknown. The source of the sample is a study of cytomegalovirus exposure and HLA in healthy donors. Looking at the study overall: Across around 400 genotyped donors, roughly 80% landed in the Caucasian-associated ancestry cluster.

PCR involved 60 Vbeta and 13 Jbeta primers. Assay: immunoSEQ multiplex PCR; the TCRdb copy retains only in-frame clones and omits some. The sample records around 200,000 clones, approximately 81% being singletons. Study-wide results and limits: Associated with cytomegalovirus, according to the listing, were 150 to 200 TCR beta chains. Excluded were some V segments that proved indistinguishable, including TRBV6-2 and TRBV6-3.

This CDR3 is built from 13 residues. CDR1 and CDR2 (germline): SGHDT, YYEEEE. V lost 0 bases to trimming and J lost 7 bases, with 8 bases between them. V is TRBV5-6 and J is TRBJ2-1; the D is unclear. The sample taken for sequencing was PBMCs. The receptor comes from a woman in her forties or fifties in good health and CMV-seronegative. CDR3 loop: CASSLDHSNEQFF. The CDR3 DNA is TGTGCCAGCAGCTTGGACCACTCAAATGAGCAGTTCTTC.